The source of this T cell receptor (beta chain) is a study of response to subunit inactivated influenza vaccine. Study findings and constraints: Each seasonal influenza vaccination, the authors suggested, recruits few new T cells.

Each CDR3 protein is one row after TCRdb ran MiXCR on the RT-PCR reads. This repertoire shows more than 600,000 distinct CDR3 sequences, around 20% found once; its top ten account for 11%. Notes on this clonotype: Its antigen is undetermined.

Trimming took 3 bases from V and 5 from J, leaving 12 bases between them. CDR3 length: 15 amino acids. Germline values: CDR1 KGHDR, CDR2 SFDVKD. The rearrangement joins TRBV24-1 to TRBJ2-2; D unclear. The sample was PBMCs from blood, taken roughly 5 days after vaccination. The source of this sequence is a man in his fifties who received an inactivated influenza vaccine. CDR3 in DNA: TGTGCCACCAGTGATACAAGGACGGAGACCGGGGAGCTGTTTTTT. Translated: CATSDTRTETGELFF.